The TCR beta chain described here comes from a study of blood T cell repertoires in COVID-19. Per the germline V gene, CDR1 is LGHDT and CDR2 is YNNKEL (reference sequence). This CDR3 comprises 13 residues. V shed 6 bases and J 4 bases; nucleotides not matched to a gene: 3. This table comes from immunoSEQ multiplex PCR, and its TCRdb copy is limited to in-frame clones, with some not included. The table has about 240,000 clones, around 83% seen once; the top ten hold approximately 1.8%. The receptor's source is a man between 25 and 39 years old who had recovered from COVID-19. The specimen sequenced was peripheral blood. The J gene is TRBJ2-1, the V gene TRBV3-1 (or the pseudogene TRBV3-2); 7 bases are shared with TRBD1. CDR3 protein: CASRTGQYNEQFF. The CDR3 coding sequence is TGTGCCAGCAGGACAGGGCAGTACAATGAGCAGTTCTTC.